One and the same sample provided the 5 T cell receptor beta chains below, sequenced in a study of blood T cell repertoires in COVID-19. Clones were read by immunoSEQ multiplex PCR, and TCRdb kept only the in-frame ones, dropping some. The repertoire includes roughly 43,000 clones, 87% of them detected once, and about 16% sits in the top ten. The sample comprised peripheral blood. Receptors originate from a human donor in a cohort sampled during active COVID-19.

The rearrangement joins TRBV7-8 to TRBJ2-1, with 7 bases that match TRBD2. CDR1 is SGHVS and CDR2 is FQNEAQ in the germline V gene. V lost 4 bases and J lost 8; bases outside the gene matches: 11. This CDR3 is built from 15 residues. CDR3 residues: CASSWGGDAVDEQFF. DNA for the CDR3: TGTGCCAGCAGCTGGGGGGGGGACGCAGTCGATGAGCAGTTCTTC.

The chain has TRBV11-1 and TRBJ2-3, with unresolved D. The CDR3 length is 15 residues. Germline lookup yields CDR1 SGHAT and CDR2 FQDESV (reference sequence). With 3 bases removed from V and 0 bases from J, the gap between germline ends came to 10 bases. The CDR3 spells CASSFNPGSTDTQYF. CDR3 DNA: TGTGCCAGCAGCTTTAATCCAGGCAGCACAGATACGCAGTATTTT.

The V call is TRBV9, the J call TRBJ2-7, with TRBD1 matching over 9 bases. The CDR3 consists of 14 residues. With V trimmed by 0 bases and J by 7 bases, 5 bases remained unmatched. In germline, CDR1 is SGDLS, CDR2 YYNGEE. The CDR3 DNA reads as TGTGCCAGCAGCGTAGGGACAGGGGCAGGGGAGCAGTACTTC. This gives the protein CASSVGTGAGEQYF. The variable domain in full, with the rest retrieved from reference TRBV9 and TRBJ2-7, is DSGVTQTPKHLITATGQRVTLRCSPRSGDLSVYWYQQSLDQGLQFLIQYYNGEERAKGNILERFSAQQFPDLHSELNLSSLELGDSALYFCASSVGTGAGEQYFGPGTRLTVT.

The chain carries TRBV6-6 and TRBJ2-7; a possible D gene is TRBD1 (6 bases). Germline assignment: CDR1 MNHNY and CDR2 SVGAGI (reference sequence). Trimming cost V 5 bases and J 3 bases, with 17 bases left between them. This CDR3 has 15 residues. The CDR3 DNA sequence: TGTGCCAGCAGTCGAACAGGGCTACAACTCTACGAGCAGTACTTC. The encoded protein is CASSRTGLQLYEQYF.

The chain is built from TRBV27 and TRBJ2-2, with D perhaps matching TRBD2 (5 bases). This CDR3 spans 17 amino acids. Trimming left V 2 bases short and J 1 base short, with 14 bases between. The germline gives CDR1 MNHEY, CDR2 SMNVEV (reference sequence). The CDR3 here is CASSLPPVGVNTGELFF. CDR3 bases: TGTGCCAGCAGTTTACCCCCAGTCGGGGTGAACACCGGGGAGCTGTTTTTT.